This T cell receptor (beta chain) emerged from a study of blood T cell repertoires in COVID-19. In germline, CDR1 is MNHEY, CDR2 SVGAGI. V was cut by 7 bases and J by 8 bases, with 14 bases left in between. The CDR3 contains 12 residues. TCRdb's table, derived via immunoSEQ multiplex PCR, lists solely in-frame clones and lacks some. In the table there are 200,000 to 250,000 clones, around 85% of which are singletons. The TCR comes from a middle-aged man who had recovered from COVID-19. The chain employs TRBV6-5 and TRBJ1-2; D gene unclear. The specimen sequenced was PBMCs or T cells enriched from blood (not recorded which). The CDR3 is CASTLWAGGYTF. CDR3 DNA: TGTGCCAGCACCCTATGGGCCGGAGGCTACACCTTC.